This T cell receptor beta chain comes out of a study of Graves' ophthalmopathy and Graves' hyperthyroidism (dated by TCRdb to the late 2010s). Notes on the research overall: Hyperthyroidism was considered stable if no progression to ophthalmopathy occurred within 18 months of follow-up. The study used signatures of the TCR beta repertoire to tell Graves' ophthalmopathy apart from Graves' hyperthyroidism and to predict which patients would progress to ophthalmopathy. For independent validation, a separate cohort was made up of around 19 hyperthyroidism patients plus 17 patients who later progressed from hyperthyroidism to ophthalmopathy. In total, approximately 140 blood samples were TCR-sequenced: approximately 42 ophthalmopathy, over 70 hyperthyroidism and about 17 hyperthyroidism-to-ophthalmopathy patients. In roughly six hyperthyroidism patients, the T-cell repertoire of thyroid tissue was compared with the T-cell repertoire of blood. Once sampling was done, hyperthyroidism patients were given methimazole at a starting dose of 30 mg daily, while ophthalmopathy patients were given high-dose intravenous methylprednisolone. To explore V-J signatures that distinguish ophthalmopathy from hyperthyroidism, a discovery set of about 99 patients was enrolled, made up of more than 40 with ophthalmopathy and roughly 57 with stable hyperthyroidism. Overall study outcomes, separate from this receptor: In cross-validation, the 13-signature model distinguished ophthalmopathy from stable hyperthyroidism with around 86% sensitivity and about 81% specificity, while in the test set the corresponding values were around 79% and 71%. Most of the expanded thyroid clonotypes with a frequency above 0.001 were also detected in blood, and it was suggested that the thyroid immune response may be reflected by blood repertoires. Sample size was not statistically predetermined, and group allocation was not concealed from the investigators. In validation, the model predicted ophthalmopathy progression with more than 70% sensitivity and roughly 72% specificity; roughly eleven predicted patients were CT-confirmed with GO in a median of 6.5 months.

For repertoire sequencing, TCR beta CDR3 regions were amplified from RNA transcripts. HTBI primers and the Qiagen OneStep RT-PCR kit were used in a first-round RT-PCR, which was followed by a second-round multiplex PCR, size selection and purification. Sequencing of the libraries was carried out on an Illumina HiSeq2000 in paired-end mode with 100 bp reads. In the authors' own workflow: SOAPnuke was used to process the reads, removing any read that contained adapters or uncalled bases, had a mean Phred below 15, or lacked an exact match to the constant primer or identifier. COPE v1.2.5 was used to merge high-quality paired reads. Unique nucleotide sequences were defined as clonotypes and aligned to IMGT TRB V, D and J references using MiTCR v1.1. The analysis was limited to V-J combinations with a frequency above 0.0001, which together covered 98% to 99.2% of repertoires. A TCR clonal expansion and chaos score per V-J combination was defined as the ratio of F50 clonal expansion to chaos observed in the TCRdist matrix. Features were reduced by Welch's t-statistics and random forest to 10 to 15 V-J combinations, which fed a naive Bayes classifier. Thyroid-blood repertoire similarity was quantified with the Morisita-Horn index. In TCRdb, the public reads were trimmed at Q25 with fastp and aligned with MiXCR, with productive beta chains retained. Duplicate CDR3 protein sequences are folded into a single record with the most common DNA and genes. The V and J calls come from TCRdb's annotation, not from the publication. This sample has 450,000 to 600,000 distinct CDR3 sequences in its table, and about 35% of those were observed once. Of the sample, over 3.5% falls within the top ten clones.

Hyperthyroidism patients were newly diagnosed, were aged 18 to 65 years, and had a disease duration under 2 months. Patients with other autoimmune diseases, uncontrolled infections, pregnancy or lactation were excluded. Diagnosis was based on clinical symptoms, serum thyroxine, TRAb, thyroid ultrasound and orbital computed tomography. Trizol reagent was used to extract the total RNA, and its quality was then checked on an Agilent 2100 Bioanalyzer. For CDR1 and CDR2, the germline V gene (reference sequence) lists LNHDA and SQIVND. Trimming removed 0 bases from V and 0 bases from J, leaving 18 bases between the germline ends. The CDR3 starts with the cysteine, ends with the phenylalanine, and has 19 residues. Kept here is only the CDR3 DNA, which spans 57 bases and is read in frame from base 1. Worth noting for this clonotype: Its antigen is unknown. One base away there is no much larger clone; base qualities are not given.

Sequencing was performed on peripheral blood or thyroid tissue (not recorded which). The receptor was isolated from an adult man with Graves' hyperthyroidism. Recombination linked TRBV19 to TRBJ1-5; the best D guess is TRBD1, with 6 bases matching. The encoded CDR3 is CASSIDRGRDDYSNQPQHF. The nucleotides read TGTGCCAGTAGTATAGACAGGGGACGCGACGATTATAGCAATCAGCCCCAGCATTTT. The CDR3, completed at both ends by the reference TRBV19 and TRBJ1-5 genes, gives the full variable domain DGGITQSPKYLFRKEGQNVTLSCEQNLNHDAMYWYRQDPGQGLRLIYYSQIVNDFQKGDIAEGYSVSREKKESFPLTVTSAQKNPTAFYLCASSIDRGRDDYSNQPQHFGDGTRLSIL.